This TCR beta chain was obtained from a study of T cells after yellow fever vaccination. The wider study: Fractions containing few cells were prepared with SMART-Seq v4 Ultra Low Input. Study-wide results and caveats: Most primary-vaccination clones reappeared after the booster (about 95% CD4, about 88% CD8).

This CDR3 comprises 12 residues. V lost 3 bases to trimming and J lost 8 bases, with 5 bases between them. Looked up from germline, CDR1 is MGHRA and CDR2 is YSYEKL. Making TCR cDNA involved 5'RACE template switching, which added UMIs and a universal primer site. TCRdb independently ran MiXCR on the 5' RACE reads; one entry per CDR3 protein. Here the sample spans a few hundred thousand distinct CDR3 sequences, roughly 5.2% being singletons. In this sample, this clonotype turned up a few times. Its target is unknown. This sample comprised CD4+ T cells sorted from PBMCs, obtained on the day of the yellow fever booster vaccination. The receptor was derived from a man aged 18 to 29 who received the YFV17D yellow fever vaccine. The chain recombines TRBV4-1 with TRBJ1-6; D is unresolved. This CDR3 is CASSQPYSPLHF. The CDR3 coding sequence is TGCGCCAGCAGCCAGCCATATTCACCCCTCCACTTT.